One sample yielded the 26 T cell receptor beta chains listed below, sequenced in a study of blood T cell repertoires in COVID-19. Some clones are missing from TCRdb's copy, which holds only in-frame ones; the method was immunoSEQ multiplex PCR. The top ten clones hold 1.5% to 2% of a sample with approximately 150,000 clones, over 75% of them seen once. The sequenced sample was peripheral blood. Every receptor here comes from a man in his 70s with acute or convalescent COVID-19.

The CDR3 protein is CASSLPTGVQEKLFF. DNA of the CDR3: TGTGCCAGCAGTTTACCGACAGGGGTACAGGAAAAACTGTTTTTT. The rearrangement uses TRBV28 and TRBJ1-4, with 8 bases fitting TRBD1. This CDR3 spans 15 amino acids. Germline CDR1 is MDHEN and CDR2 is SYDVKM. The J segment lost 8 bases and the V segment lost 2 bases, leaving 7 bases of the junction unmatched. The full variable domain, in which reference TRBV28 and TRBJ1-4 provide the parts outside the CDR3, is DVKVTQSSRYLVKRTGEKVFLECVQDMDHENMFWYRQDPGLGLRLIYFSYDVKMKEKGDIPEGYSVSREKKERFSLILESASTNQTSMYLCASSLPTGVQEKLFFGSGTQLSVL.

This sequence joins TRBV4-2 and TRBJ2-5; tentative D call: TRBD1 (5 bases). Between the trimmed V and J ends, which lost 2 bases and 1 base, there was a span of 8 bases. This CDR3 is 14 amino acids long. CDR1 and CDR2 from the germline V gene are LGHNA and YNFKEQ. CDR3 sequence (DNA): TGTGCCAGCAGCCAAAGGGGAATCCAAGAGACCCAGTACTTC. Translation: CASSQRGIQETQYF.

This chain connects TRBV4-1 to TRBJ1-2; 8 bases are a match to TRBD1. Trimming at V came to 1 base and at J to 8 bases, leaving 6 bases not matched to a gene. CDR1 and CDR2 (germline): MGHRA, YSYEKL. The CDR3 covers 14 residues. The CDR3 spells CASSQGTGRRGYTF. The CDR3 DNA reads TGCGCCAGCAGCCAAGGGACAGGGCGGCGAGGCTACACCTTC.

The gene calls are TRBV10-2 and TRBJ2-1; 8 nucleotides match TRBD1. The CDR3 totals 15 residues. Losses at the gene ends were 3 bases for V and 10 bases for J; bases not matched to a gene: 11. The germline V gene encodes CDR1 WSHSY and CDR2 SAAADI. CDR3 bases: TGCGCCAGCAGTGACTGGCAGGGGGCGAAGGAAGAGCAGTTCTTC. It translates to CASSDWQGAKEEQFF.

The rearrangement joins TRBV5-4 to TRBJ1-6; no clear D. Looked up from germline, CDR1 is SGHNT and CDR2 is YYREEE (reference sequence). The CDR3 length is 16 residues. Trimming cost V 1 base and J 2 bases, with 10 bases left between them. The CDR3 loop is CASSLSAGTYNSPLHF. The CDR3 DNA is TGTGCCAGCAGCTTGTCGGCAGGCACCTATAATTCACCCCTCCACTTT.

V gene TRBV2 combines with J gene TRBJ2-7, with 8 bases fitting TRBD1. The CDR3 is 14 residues long. Germline V gives CDR1 SNHLY, CDR2 FYNNEI. J lost 0 bases, V lost 6 bases, and 4 bases had no gene match. The CDR3 DNA reads TGTGCCAGCAGGCGACAGGGGAGCTCCTACGAGCAGTACTTC. It is translated as CASRRQGSSYEQYF. The variable domain in full, completed from reference TRBV2 and TRBJ2-7, reads EPEVTQTPSHQVTQMGQEVILRCVPISNHLYFYWYRQILGQKVEFLVSFYNNEISEKSEIFDDQFSVERPDGSNFTLKIRSTKLEDSAMYFCASRRQGSSYEQYFGPGTRLTVT.

The chain couples TRBV7-2 to TRBJ2-1, with 9 nucleotides matching TRBD1. The junction had 13 bases not matched to a gene; V was cut back by 6 bases and J by 4 bases. In germline, CDR1 is SGHTA, CDR2 FQGNSA. CDR3 length: 17 residues. In DNA form, the CDR3 reads TGTGCCAGCAGTCTAAGGGGTCCGGGACAGGGTTACAATGAGCAGTTCTTC. Protein product: CASSLRGPGQGYNEQFF.

J is TRBJ2-1 and V is TRBV7-9; TRBD1 matches at 7 bases. Germline CDR1 and CDR2: SEHNR and FQNEAQ (reference sequence). This CDR3 has 13 residues. V was clipped by 4 bases and J by 7 bases; unmatched bases: 4. CDR3 nucleotides: TGTGCCAGCAGCTCGGGACAGCAAAATGAGCAGTTCTTC. Protein product: CASSSGQQNEQFF.

This chain links TRBV11-2 with TRBJ2-7, with D perhaps TRBD1 (5 bases). From germline, CDR1 is SGHAT and CDR2 FQNNGV. This CDR3 has 16 residues. V was pared by 4 bases and J by 1 base, with 17 bases between. CDR3 region: CASSSLDSVRSYEQYF. CDR3 in DNA: TGTGCCAGCAGCTCCCTCGACAGTGTACGGTCCTACGAGCAGTACTTC. Drawing the rest from reference TRBV11-2 and TRBJ2-7, the complete variable domain is EAGVAQSPRYKIIEKRQSVAFWCNPISGHATLYWYQQILGQGPKLLIQFQNNGVVDDSQLPKDRFSAERLKGVDSTLKIQPAKLEDSAVYLCASSSLDSVRSYEQYFGPGTRLTVT.

V usage is TRBV11-3 and J usage is TRBJ2-5; 9 nucleotides match TRBD1. The CDR3 length is 14 residues. Germline CDR1 reads SGHNT; CDR2 reads YENEEA. Trimming at V came to 5 bases and at J to 5 bases, leaving 6 bases not matched to a gene. The CDR3 coding sequence is TGTGCCAGCAGCCCCGGGACAGGGTGGGAGACCCAGTACTTC. This gives the protein CASSPGTGWETQYF.

This clone was detected a few times. This sequence joins TRBV2 and TRBJ1-5; TRBD1 matches 9 bases. Per the germline V gene, CDR1 is SNHLY and CDR2 is FYNNEI. The CDR3 contains 14 residues. V was clipped by 5 bases and J by 6 bases; unmatched bases: 5. CDR3 region: CASSLQGAFQPQHF. CDR3 in DNA: TGTGCCAGCAGTCTACAGGGGGCGTTTCAGCCCCAGCATTTT.

The rearrangement uses TRBV25-1 and TRBJ2-1; 13 nucleotides align to TRBD2. The CDR3 covers 16 residues. Germline-derived CDR1 and CDR2 are MGHDK and SYGVNS. J gave up 5 bases and V 4 bases, and 5 bases lay outside the gene matches. The CDR3 region is CASSVLTSGRNNEQFF. The DNA of the CDR3 is TGTGCCAGCAGTGTATTGACTAGCGGGAGGAACAATGAGCAGTTCTTC.

The gene calls are TRBV19 and TRBJ1-6, with 8 bases aligning to TRBD1. V was clipped by 3 bases and J by 9 bases; unmatched bases: 10. Germline CDR1 reads LNHDA; CDR2 reads SQIVND (reference sequence). This CDR3 has 16 amino acids. The CDR3 region is CASSIGQGEMRSPLHF. CDR3 bases: TGTGCCAGTAGTATCGGACAGGGAGAAATGCGTTCACCCCTCCACTTT. Filled out from reference TRBV19 and TRBJ1-6, the complete variable domain reads DGGITQSPKYLFRKEGQNVTLSCEQNLNHDAMYWYRQDPGQGLRLIYYSQIVNDFQKGDIAEGYSVSREKKESFPLTVTSAQKNPTAFYLCASSIGQGEMRSPLHFGNGTRLTVT.

In its sample, this clone was seen a few times. The gene calls are TRBV6-6 and TRBJ2-6, with D possibly matching TRBD2 (6 bases). CDR1 MNHNY and CDR2 SVGAGI come from the germline V gene (reference sequence). CDR3 length: 17 amino acids. V was cut by 5 bases and J by 2 bases, with 16 bases left in between. CDR3 sequence: CASSPRGGRTGANVLTF. CDR3 nucleotide sequence: TGTGCCAGCAGTCCCCGGGGAGGTCGGACTGGGGCCAACGTCCTGACTTTC.

This chain joins TRBV5-5 and TRBJ1-5; 8 bases line up with TRBD1. The germline V gene has CDR1 SGHKS and CDR2 YYEKEE (reference sequence). The CDR3 sequence is 16 residues long. Trimming cost V 4 bases and J 7 bases; bases outside gene matches: 13. In nucleotides, the CDR3 is TGTGCCAGCAGCAACCTTATCGGACAGGGTAAACAGCCCCAGCATTTT. Translating it yields CASSNLIGQGKQPQHF.

J is TRBJ2-5 and V is TRBV5-1; possible D gene TRBD1, 5 bases. Per germline, CDR1 SGHRS and CDR2 YFSETQ. This CDR3 region has 14 residues. The V and J ends lost 5 bases and 5 bases respectively, with 16 bases between them. CDR3 nucleotides: TGCGCCAGCAGGGATCAAAGGGGATCGGAGACCCAGTACTTC. It yields the protein CASRDQRGSETQYF.

The CDR3 region has the DNA TGTGCCAGCAGCTTCTCTGACAGGGGGCTATCCTACGAGCAGTACTTC. Its translation: CASSFSDRGLSYEQYF. The V and J genes are TRBV7-9 and TRBJ2-7; TRBD1 agrees at 10 bases. V was clipped by 3 bases and J by 1 base; unmatched bases: 6. The germline V gene encodes CDR1 SEHNR and CDR2 FQNEAQ (reference sequence). The CDR3 has 16 amino acids.

V is TRBV5-1 and J is TRBJ2-1; D may be TRBD2 (7 bases). The CDR3 length is 15 residues. Trimming stripped 4 bases from V and 2 bases from J, with 13 bases between. Per the germline V gene, CDR1 is SGHRS and CDR2 is YFSETQ. The DNA of the CDR3 is TGCGCCAGCAGCCTGAGGGGGGGAACCTACAATGAGCAGTTCTTC. Translation: CASSLRGGTYNEQFF.

The J gene is TRBJ2-3, the V gene TRBV7-9; 9 bases map to TRBD1. This CDR3 has 16 residues. CDR1 is SEHNR, CDR2 FQNEAQ, per germline (reference sequence). The ends lost 6 bases at V and 1 base at J; junction bases unmatched: 8. This CDR3 reads CASSVSWTGGTDTQYF. DNA for the CDR3: TGTGCCAGCAGTGTCTCTTGGACAGGGGGCACAGATACGCAGTATTTT. The whole variable domain, filled in from reference TRBV7-9 and TRBJ2-3, reads DTGVSQNPRHKITKRGQNVTFRCDPISEHNRLYWYRQTLGQGPEFLTYFQNEAQLEKSRLLSDRFSAERPKGSFSTLEIQRTEQGDSAMYLCASSVSWTGGTDTQYFGPGTRLTVL.

The chain combines TRBV30 with TRBJ2-7, with 7 bases fitting TRBD1. Germline trimming cut 5 bases from V and 6 bases from J; bases unmatched to any gene: 7. The CDR3 covers 12 residues. CDR1 and CDR2 (germline): GTSNPN, SVGIG (reference sequence). The CDR3 DNA sequence: TGTGCCTGGGGAAATACAGGGGCCGAGCAGTACTTC. It yields the protein CAWGNTGAEQYF.

The rearrangement links TRBV2 to TRBJ1-6; D remains ambiguous. Germline V gene sequence: CDR1 SNHLY, CDR2 FYNNEI. This CDR3 has 16 residues. The V end lost 1 base, the J end lost 1 base, and 8 bases lay between the germline ends. The CDR3 sequence is CASSEGRSSYNSPLHF. Written as DNA, the CDR3 is TGTGCCAGCAGTGAAGGCAGGTCATCCTATAATTCACCCCTCCACTTT.

The rearrangement links TRBV7-3 to TRBJ2-3; TRBD2 aligns across 16 bases. The CDR3 runs 20 residues. CDR1 is SGHTA and CDR2 is FQGTGA in the germline V gene. V lost 3 bases and J lost 2; bases outside the gene matches: 11. CDR3 loop: CASSLIPGLAGGPFTDTQYF. CDR3 coding DNA: TGTGCCAGCAGCTTGATACCGGGACTAGCGGGAGGGCCATTCACAGATACGCAGTATTTT.

This CDR3 is CASTPEWGLQETQYF. The CDR3 DNA reads as TGTGCCAGCACCCCGGAGTGGGGGCTCCAAGAGACCCAGTACTTC. The chain joins TRBV2 to TRBJ2-5; D is possibly TRBD1 (6 bases). V was shortened by 7 bases and J by 1 base, with 16 bases between the two germline ends. This CDR3 region has 15 residues. Germline CDR1 reads SNHLY; CDR2 reads FYNNEI.

The chain has TRBV4-2 and TRBJ1-4; 9 bases map to TRBD1. CDR3 size: 15 residues. With V trimmed by 3 bases and J by 7 bases, 6 bases remained unmatched. CDR1 and CDR2 (germline): LGHNA, YNFKEQ. This CDR3 reads CASSQQQGAPEKLFF. As DNA, the CDR3 is TGTGCCAGCAGCCAGCAACAGGGGGCGCCTGAAAAACTGTTTTTT.

The rearrangement uses TRBV6-5 and TRBJ1-3; possibly TRBD1 for D (5 bases). The V end lost 8 bases, the J end lost 3 bases, and 8 bases lay between the germline ends. The CDR3 spans 12 residues. Germline loops: CDR1 MNHEY, CDR2 SVGAGI. The CDR3, as DNA: TGTGCCAGCGGGGCGGATGGAAACACCATATATTTT. Translated, it gives CASGADGNTIYF.

The rearrangement links TRBV6-5 to TRBJ1-4, with 9 positions matching TRBD1. This CDR3 is 14 amino acids long. CDR1 and CDR2 (germline): MNHEY, SVGAGI. The J segment lost 13 bases and the V segment lost 7 bases, leaving 13 bases of the junction unmatched. CDR3 DNA sequence: TGTGCCAGCACCGAGGGGGACAGGGCCAGGAGACTGTTTTTT. Protein product: CASTEGDRARRLFF.